Listed below are T cell receptor beta chains from one sample, sequenced in a study of blood T cell repertoires in COVID-19. This table comes from immunoSEQ multiplex PCR, and its TCRdb copy is limited to in-frame clones, with some not included. This sample has more than 250,000 clones, with more than 75% found just once. Source material: peripheral blood. These receptors originate from a woman aged 25 to 45 who had recovered from COVID-19. The CDR3 runs from the conserved cysteine through the conserved F or W. D genes are given only for firm matches. The size entry is marked missing in some rows and otherwise reads once, few, many or a size class.

clone_size j_call v_call d_call cdr3_nt cdr3_aa
once TRBJ1-1 TRBV25-1 TRBD1 TGTGCCAGCGGGGACAGAGTGAACACTGAAGCTTTCTTT CASGDRVNTEAFF
few TRBJ2-2 TRBV25-1 . TGTGCCAGCAGTGAATCTAGGAGGAACACCGGGGAGCTGTTTTTT CASSESRRNTGELFF
once TRBJ2-2 TRBV10-3 TRBD2 TGTGCCATCAGTGTTCGACTAGCGGGGAACACCGGGGAGCTGTTTTTT CAISVRLAGNTGELFF
. TRBJ2-3 TRBV3-1/TRBV3-2 . TGTGCCAGCAGCCAAGCTCGCGCTAGCACAGATACGCAGTATTTT CASSQARASTDTQYF
. TRBJ2-3 TRBV5-5 . TGTGCCAGCAGCTGGGCAGGCACAGATACGCAGTATTTT CASSWAGTDTQYF
. TRBJ1-1 TRBV5-5 . TGTGCCAGCAGCTTGGAGGGGCCCAACCTGAACACTGAAGCTTTCTTT CASSLEGPNLNTEAFF
. TRBJ1-5 TRBV19 . TGTGCCAGTAGTATAGGAGGCAGTAACCAGCATTTT CASSIGGSNQHF
. TRBJ2-2 TRBV9 . TGTGCCAGCAGCCCGGCGGGTGAGAACACCGGGGAGCTGTTTTTT CASSPAGENTGELFF
. TRBJ2-1 TRBV7-2 . TGTGCCAGCAGCTTCAATTACAATGAGCAGTTCTTC CASSFNYNEQFF
. TRBJ1-1 TRBV2 . TGTGCCAGCAGCGGGACATCTCGGAACTTCTTT CASSGTSRNFF
. TRBJ2-7 TRBV18 TRBD1 TGTGCCAGCTCCCCAAACAGACAGGGGCACTACGAGCAGTACTTC CASSPNRQGHYEQYF
. TRBJ1-6 TRBV5-1 . TGCGCCAGCAGTTACACGGACGGGACACCCCTCCACTTT CASSYTDGTPLHF
. TRBJ1-3 TRBV15 . TGTGCCACCAGCAGAGAGCAGGGGCAGGGCTCCGGAAACACCATATATTTT CATSREQGQGSGNTIYF
. TRBJ2-7 TRBV19 TRBD2 TGTGCCAGTAGACTTAGCGGGGGGCCAACCTACGAGCAGTACTTC CASRLSGGPTYEQYF
once TRBJ1-1 TRBV30 . TGTGCCTGGAGTGGAATCGGAGGCGCTGAAGCTTTCTTT CAWSGIGGAEAFF
. TRBJ2-7 TRBV6-5 . TGTGCCAGCAAGACAGGCCTTATGGGGGCCTACGAGCAGTACTTC CASKTGLMGAYEQYF
. TRBJ2-6 TRBV19 . TGTGCCAGTAGTATAGGTCCTCAGTTCTCTGGGGCCAACGTCCTGACTTTC CASSIGPQFSGANVLTF
. TRBJ2-2 TRBV7-2 TRBD1 TGTGCCAGCAGCGGGCGACAGGGGGGCACCGGGGAGCTGTTTTTT CASSGRQGGTGELFF
. TRBJ1-3 TRBV5-1 . TGCGCCAGCAGCTCCCAGGGCTCTGGAAACACCATATATTTT CASSSQGSGNTIYF
. TRBJ2-3 TRBV7-2 . TGTGCCAGCAGCCCGGCCTGGGAGGTGCGTACGCAGTATTTT CASSPAWEVRTQYF
. TRBJ2-1 TRBV6-6 . TGTGCCAGCAGTTACCGTGGCGGCTACAATGAGCAGTTCTTC CASSYRGGYNEQFF
. TRBJ2-7 TRBV30 TRBD1 TGTGCCTGGGCCACAGGGGGCTCGGCCTACGAGCAGTACTTC CAWATGGSAYEQYF
. TRBJ1-2 TRBV12-5 TRBD1 TGTGCTAGTGGGTTGACAGGGATTGGTGGCTACACCTTC CASGLTGIGGYTF
medium-sized TRBJ2-7 TRBV5-4 . TGTGCCAGCAGCTTGGGTCTCGGACAGACGTTCTACGAGCAGTACTTC CASSLGLGQTFYEQYF
. TRBJ1-2 TRBV5-6 . TGTGCCAGCAGCTTGGACAGGGAGGGGGGCTACACCTTC CASSLDREGGYTF
. TRBJ2-2 TRBV19 TRBD1 TGTGCCAGTAGTATAGACAGGGGGCAGGAGGAGCTGTTTTTT CASSIDRGQEELFF